This paragraph covers one T cell receptor beta chain sequence. What it binds is not known. The data are from a study of lymphopenia after photon versus proton radiotherapy. Findings and caveats of the study: Relative stability marked proton patients; photon patients lost diversity and naive cells. After the lymphocyte nadir, photon-treated repertoires showed oligoclonal expansion, especially of CD8+ Temra cells. A bigger post-nadir fall in TCR diversity correlated inversely with survival time in deceased patients.

This table comes from immunoSEQ multiplex PCR, and its TCRdb copy is limited to in-frame clones, with some not included. The data contain approximately 30,000 clones, around 82% of them seen just once; the ten biggest clones take up around 30%. The sample here was peripheral blood, taken from a patient treated with photon-based radiotherapy. The source is a man aged 45-60 years with gastric cancer.

As DNA, the CDR3 is TGCGCCAGCAGCCAGTGGGACAGTGGAAACACCATATATTTT. As protein: CASSQWDSGNTIYF. The chain joins TRBV5-1 to TRBJ1-3, with 7 bases aligning to TRBD1. The length of the CDR3 is 14 residues. Germline lookup yields CDR1 SGHRS and CDR2 YFSETQ. V shed 4 bases and J 3 bases; nucleotides not matched to a gene: 4.